This T cell receptor beta chain comes out of a study of chemoradiotherapy in HPV16-positive cancers. Whole-study results and caveats: Non-HPV-specific T cells did not expand in tumors during treatment, whereas candidate HPV-specific clones and E7-related motifs did.

Some clones are missing from TCRdb's copy, which holds only in-frame ones; the method was immunoSEQ multiplex PCR. The sample includes 6,500 to 8,500 clones, about 88% of them seen just once. In the case of this clone: The antigen is undetermined.

Germline V gene lookup returns CDR1 ENHRY and CDR2 SYGVKD. This CDR3 has 11 amino acids. The V end was cut by 3 bases, the J end by 4 bases, with 4 bases between. Sample: tumor tissue, taken from a patient who underwent chemoradiotherapy. The receptor was derived from a human donor with HPV-associated anogenital cancer. The V and J genes are TRBV10-3 and TRBJ2-7; D is undetermined. CDR3 sequence reads: CAISEGYEQYF. CDR3 bases: TGTGCCATCAGTGAAGGGTACGAGCAGTACTTC.